This section outlines one T cell receptor (beta chain) sequence together with its context. V was cut by 5 bases and J by 0 bases, with 11 bases left in between. Germline lookup yields CDR1 SNHLY and CDR2 FYNNEI. This CDR3 has 15 residues. Donors were grouped by their self-reported clinical history. Cohort 3 recovered donors had two negative PCRs, clearance, or symptom resolution. The record originates from a study of blood T cell repertoires in COVID-19. About the study: Samples taken during acute and convalescent COVID-19 were collected in the United States, Italy and Spain.

In the study's own analysis: Estimation of nucleated cell counts relied on the amplification of reference gene primers. The repertoire was sequenced with immunoSEQ multiplex PCR; TCRdb's copy has only in-frame clones and lacks some. That table furnishes V, J and clone size, whereas the DNA furnished D and trimming. This table has 400,000 to 450,000 clones, roughly nine tenths appearing once. Sequencing was performed on PBMCs or T cells enriched from blood (not recorded which). The origin of this receptor is a man between 25 and 39 years old who had recovered from COVID-19. This chain connects TRBV2 to TRBJ2-1; D is possibly TRBD2 (5 bases). The CDR3 DNA is TGTGCCAGCAGTTTAGCGCAGAGCTCCTACAATGAGCAGTTCTTC. It codes for CASSLAQSSYNEQFF.